These 14 T cell receptor beta chains were sequenced from one sample in a study of cytomegalovirus exposure and HLA in healthy donors. PCR amplification relied on 60 Vbeta primers (plus 13 Jbeta primers). Some clones are missing from TCRdb's copy, which holds only in-frame ones; the method was immunoSEQ multiplex PCR. The table includes 200,000 to 250,000 clones, over 70% detected once. The sequenced sample consisted of PBMCs. The receptors stem from an older woman in good health and CMV-seropositive.

This clone occurred once. The gene calls are TRBV28 and TRBJ1-5; 7 bases match TRBD1. The CDR3 contains 16 residues. CDR1 and CDR2 from the germline V gene are MDHEN and SYDVKM. The J segment lost 0 bases and the V segment lost 7 bases, leaving 9 bases of the junction unmatched. The CDR3 region is CASTYRGMHSNQPQHF. The CDR3 region has the DNA TGTGCCAGCACCTACAGGGGTATGCATAGCAATCAGCCCCAGCATTTT. Using reference TRBV28 and TRBJ1-5 for the parts outside the CDR3, the full variable domain is DVKVTQSSRYLVKRTGEKVFLECVQDMDHENMFWYRQDPGLGLRLIYFSYDVKMKEKGDIPEGYSVSREKKERFSLILESASTNQTSMYLCASTYRGMHSNQPQHFGDGTRLSIL.

This rearrangement joins TRBV28 to TRBJ1-6; 8 bases match TRBD1. Germline V gene lookup returns CDR1 MDHEN and CDR2 SYDVKM. Unmatched junction bases numbered 9, after V lost 11 bases and J lost 9 bases. The CDR3 is 13 amino acids. This CDR3 is CAGRDRRRSPLHF. In nucleotides, the CDR3 is TGTGCCGGCCGGGACAGGCGACGTTCACCCCTCCACTTT.

J is TRBJ2-2 and V is TRBV2, with D possibly being TRBD2 (6 bases). Germline V lookup: CDR1 SNHLY, CDR2 FYNNEI. V lost 7 bases and J 5 bases, leaving 11 bases between the germline ends. CDR3 size: 13 residues. The chain's CDR3 is CASTLAMTGELFF. The CDR3 DNA follows: TGTGCCAGCACACTAGCTATGACCGGGGAGCTGTTTTTT.

This chain joins TRBV15 and TRBJ1-6; 8 positions agree with TRBD1. The germline V gene has CDR1 LNHNV and CDR2 YYDKDF (reference sequence). J was trimmed by 7 bases and V by 5 bases; bases with no gene match: 13. This CDR3 comprises 17 residues. DNA of the CDR3: TGTGCCACCAGCGGAGGACTCGTTGGACAGGGAAATTCACCCCTCCACTTT. Translation: CATSGGLVGQGNSPLHF.

The rearrangement uses TRBV2 and TRBJ2-5, with D possibly matching TRBD2 (5 bases). The DNA end is more similar to TRBJ2-7, so the J call may be wrong. There are 13 residues in the CDR3. Germline values: CDR1 SNHLY, CDR2 FYNNEI. This CDR3 reads CASRKDSTYEQYF. DNA for the CDR3: TGTGCCAGCAGGAAGGACTCAACCTACGAGCAGTACTTC.

The chain recombines TRBV7-6 with TRBJ2-7, with 8 bases aligning to TRBD2. V lost 5 bases to trimming and J lost 0 bases; unmatched junction nucleotides: 9. The V gene's germline CDR1 is SGHVS and CDR2 FNYEAQ. The CDR3 is 16 amino acids. Here the CDR3 DNA reads TGTGCCAGCAGCCCTCAAGGACTAGCAGGCTCCTACGAGCAGTACTTC. Translating gives CASSPQGLAGSYEQYF.

The chain combines TRBV6-1 with TRBJ1-2; perhaps TRBD1 as D (5 bases). Germline loops: CDR1 MNHNS, CDR2 SASEGT. Trimming took off 2 bases at V and 2 bases at J, with 9 bases between the two ends. The CDR3 runs 14 residues. DNA of the CDR3: TGTGCCAGCAGTGAACGGGCAGGGAACTATGGCTACACCTTC. It codes for CASSERAGNYGYTF.

CDR3 protein: CASSGYGTSGAETQYF. The CDR3 DNA reads TGTGCCAGCAGTGGGTACGGGACTAGCGGCGCGGAGACCCAGTACTTC. The chain employs TRBV25-1 and TRBJ2-5; 11 nucleotides align to TRBD2. In germline, CDR1 is MGHDK, CDR2 SYGVNS. The J segment lost 5 bases and the V segment lost 4 bases, leaving 9 bases of the junction unmatched. The CDR3 loop spans 16 amino acids.

The rearrangement joins TRBV10-3 to TRBJ1-5; perhaps TRBD1 as D (6 bases). V shed 4 bases and J shed 3 bases, with 10 bases lying between them. Germline CDR1 is ENHRY and CDR2 is SYGVKD. CDR3 length: 14 amino acids. For the CDR3, the DNA is TGTGCCATCAGTGGGGGGCAGATCAATCAGCCCCAGCATTTT. Protein: CAISGGQINQPQHF.

The chain employs TRBV7-2 and TRBJ1-1; 8 bases agree with TRBD1. This CDR3 is built from 15 residues. The J segment lost 2 bases and the V segment lost 4 bases, leaving 6 bases of the junction unmatched. The V gene's germline CDR1 is SGHTA and CDR2 FQGNSA. This CDR3 reads CASSSQGASNTEAFF. The CDR3 DNA reads as TGTGCCAGCAGCTCCCAGGGGGCAAGTAACACTGAAGCTTTCTTT.

This rearrangement joins TRBV2 to TRBJ2-5, with 11 bases fitting TRBD2. The CDR3 consists of 14 residues. CDR1 is SNHLY and CDR2 is FYNNEI in the germline V gene. J lost 4 bases, V lost 11 bases, and 9 bases had no gene match. The CDR3: CAGKPLAGGETQYF. The DNA for the CDR3 is TGTGCCGGAAAACCTCTAGCGGGGGGAGAGACCCAGTACTTC.

There are a few counts of this clone. The rearrangement joins TRBV2 to TRBJ1-5; TRBD1 might be the D (5 bases). Germline CDR1 is SNHLY and CDR2 is FYNNEI. CDR3 length: 14 amino acids. V dropped 6 bases and J dropped 3 bases, with 12 bases sitting between them. DNA of the CDR3: TGTGCCAGCAGCTCCACGGACATCAATCAGCCCCAGCATTTT. It is translated as CASSSTDINQPQHF. Variable domain in full (rest from reference TRBV2 and TRBJ1-5): EPEVTQTPSHQVTQMGQEVILRCVPISNHLYFYWYRQILGQKVEFLVSFYNNEISEKSEIFDDQFSVERPDGSNFTLKIRSTKLEDSAMYFCASSSTDINQPQHFGDGTRLSIL.

There are a few counts of this clone. The rearrangement uses TRBV7-9 and TRBJ1-2, with a tentative D call TRBD1 (6 bases). Germline values: CDR1 SEHNR, CDR2 FQNEAQ (reference sequence). The CDR3 covers 13 residues. Between the trimmed V and J ends, which lost 5 bases and 7 bases, there was a span of 14 bases. CDR3 amino acids: CASSLQGTFGYTF. DNA for the CDR3: TGTGCCAGCAGCCTACAGGGAACTTTTGGCTACACCTTC.

DNA of the CDR3: TGTGCCAGCAGCGTAGCTGGGTTTGGGACAGGGGGCACCACAGATACGCAGTATTTT. Translation: CASSVAGFGTGGTTDTQYF. The chain uses TRBV9 and TRBJ2-3, with TRBD1 identical over 12 bases. The CDR3 contains 19 residues. Trimming took 0 bases from V and 2 from J; bases not matched to a gene: 10. The germline CDR1 and CDR2 sequences are SGDLS and YYNGEE.